The source of this T cell receptor beta chain is a study of human T cells and chemical hapten exposure. Study as a whole: Read at 6 days, the patch tests placed 0.01% DPC on the upper back.

TCRdb processed the RACE reads anew with MiXCR; each CDR3 protein has one entry. The sample contains roughly 110,000 distinct CDR3 sequences, roughly 12% of which appear only once. The CDR3 runs 11 residues. With 6 bases removed from V and 6 bases from J, the gap between germline ends came to 7 bases. Germline V gene sequence: CDR1 SEHNR, CDR2 FQNEAQ (reference sequence). The time point denotes: pre-sensitization, week 0. Treatment here: therapeutic diphenylcyclopropenone sensitization with weekly scalp DPC. The study enrolled 18 to 70-year-old alopecia patients suitable for DPC. The sample was whole blood, taken in connection with sensitization to the hapten diphenylcyclopropenone (DPC). The J gene is TRBJ2-3, the V gene TRBV7-9; D may be TRBD2 (5 bases). This TCR was recovered from a woman aged 50 to 65 with alopecia areata. Some clones in this sample may be carry-over from other donors' samples. The CDR3 reads CASRRGDTQYF. In DNA form, the CDR3 reads TGTGCCAGCAGACGAGGGGATACGCAGTATTTT.